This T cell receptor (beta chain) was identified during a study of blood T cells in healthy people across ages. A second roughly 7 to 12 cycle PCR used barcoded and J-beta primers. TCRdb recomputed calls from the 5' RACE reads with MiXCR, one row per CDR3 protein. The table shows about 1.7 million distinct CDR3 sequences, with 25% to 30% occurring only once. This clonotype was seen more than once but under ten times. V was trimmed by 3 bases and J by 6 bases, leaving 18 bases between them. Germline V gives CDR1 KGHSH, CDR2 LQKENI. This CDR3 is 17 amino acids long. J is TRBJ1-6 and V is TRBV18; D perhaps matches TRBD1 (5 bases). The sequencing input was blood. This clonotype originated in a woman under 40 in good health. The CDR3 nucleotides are TGTGCCAGCTCACCGATCGGTCCGGGACGGGTTAATTCACCCCTCCACTTT. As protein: CASSPIGPGRVNSPLHF.